These 15 T cell receptor beta chains share one sample of origin, sequenced in a study of cytomegalovirus exposure and HLA in healthy donors (dated 2017 in TCRdb). The library relied on the immunoSEQ multiplex PCR assay. A mixture of 60 forward primers for TCR Vbeta segments and 13 reverse primers for TCR Jbeta segments was used in the multiplex PCR. The immuneACCESS repertoire file appears here via TCRdb, limited to in-frame rearrangements. These files lack a portion of the clones; in checked studies, under half of the deficit traces to unresolved V genes, and the cause of the others is not known. A total of 140,000 or so clones appear in this sample, 75% to 85% of them only once. The top ten hold 2% to 3% of the sample. Input material: PBMCs. These receptors were taken from a woman between 18 and 29 years old in good health and CMV-seropositive.

The rearrangement joins TRBV15 to TRBJ2-3; D gene unclear. CDR3 length: 15 residues. V dropped 0 bases and J dropped 2 bases, with 9 bases sitting between them. Germline loops: CDR1 LNHNV, CDR2 YYDKDF (reference sequence). CDR3 sequence reads: CATSRDFADTDTQYF. In DNA, the CDR3 is TGTGCCACCAGCAGAGATTTCGCGGACACAGATACGCAGTATTTT.

V is TRBV27 and J is TRBJ1-5; D gene ambiguous. In germline, CDR1 is MNHEY, CDR2 SMNVEV (reference sequence). The length of the CDR3 is 17 residues. V dropped 2 bases and J dropped 4 bases, with 18 bases sitting between them. CDR3 residues: CASSLNPPWTSNQPQHF. Written as DNA, the CDR3 is TGTGCCAGCAGTTTAAACCCCCCATGGACTAGTAATCAGCCCCAGCATTTT.

The chain carries TRBV5-1 and TRBJ1-1; D perhaps matches TRBD1 (6 bases). CDR1 is SGHRS, CDR2 YFSETQ, per germline. Trimming took 4 bases from V and 0 from J, leaving 13 bases between them. The length of the CDR3 is 15 residues. The CDR3 here is CASSPEGVMNTEAFF. CDR3 coding DNA: TGCGCCAGCAGCCCCGAGGGGGTAATGAACACTGAAGCTTTCTTT.

The V call is TRBV29-1, the J call TRBJ2-5, with D possibly being TRBD2 (7 bases). Germline V gene lookup returns CDR1 SQVTM and CDR2 ANQGSEA. This CDR3 comprises 13 residues. The V and J ends lost 4 bases and 5 bases respectively, with 14 bases between them. The CDR3 is CSVVGGARETQYF. The CDR3 bases are TGCAGCGTTGTAGGGGGGGCGCGGGAGACCCAGTACTTC.

In its sample, this clone was seen once. The J gene is TRBJ2-2, the V gene TRBV15; TRBD1 agrees at 10 bases. Germline CDR1 reads LNHNV; CDR2 reads YYDKDF (reference sequence). The CDR3 runs to 18 residues. V lost 0 bases and J lost 5; bases outside the gene matches: 9. The CDR3 DNA reads TGTGCCACCAGCAGAGATCCTGTCGGGACAGGGGTTACCGGGGAGCTGTTTTTT. Translated, it gives CATSRDPVGTGVTGELFF.

This clone showed up just once. The chain joins TRBV13 to TRBJ1-6; D not resolved. Germline V gene lookup returns CDR1 PRHDT and CDR2 FYEKMQ (reference sequence). The CDR3 loop spans 16 amino acids. V gave up 1 base and J gave up 8 bases, with 15 bases separating them. Here the CDR3 reads CASSLEGQRSDSPLHF. In DNA form, the CDR3 reads TGTGCCAGCAGCTTAGAGGGTCAGCGGAGCGATTCACCCCTCCACTTT.

The gene calls are TRBV6-5 and TRBJ2-1; 8 positions match TRBD1. J was trimmed by 7 bases and V by 3 bases; bases with no gene match: 8. Germline V lookup: CDR1 MNHEY, CDR2 SVGAGI. This CDR3 has 15 amino acids. The CDR3 DNA sequence: TGTGCCAGCAGTTATGGGCAGGGGGCTGGGAATGAGCAGTTCTTC. Amino acid sequence: CASSYGQGAGNEQFF.

This chain joins TRBV27 and TRBJ2-3, with 8 bases lining up with TRBD2. The CDR3 spans 17 residues. Germline lookup yields CDR1 MNHEY and CDR2 SMNVEV (reference sequence). V shed 0 bases, J shed 1 base, and the junction held 6 bases outside the gene matches. Here the CDR3 reads CASSLSGLAGRTDTQYF. CDR3 nucleotides: TGTGCCAGCAGTTTATCAGGTCTAGCGGGTCGCACAGATACGCAGTATTTT.

This clone has a handful of counts. The chain is built from TRBV30 and TRBJ1-5, with D unclear. V was pared by 3 bases and J by 0 bases, with 12 bases between. The CDR3 covers 15 residues. Germline CDR1 reads GTSNPN; CDR2 reads SVGIG (reference sequence). CDR3 DNA sequence: TGTGCCTGGAGCTTCCGGAGTACTAGCAATCAGCCCCAGCATTTT. Its translation is CAWSFRSTSNQPQHF. Full variable domain (rest looked up from reference TRBV30 and TRBJ1-5): SQTIHQWPATLVQPVGSPLSLECTVEGTSNPNLYWYRQAAGRGLQLLFYSVGIGQISSEVPQNLSASRPQDRQFILSSKKLLLSDSGFYLCAWSFRSTSNQPQHFGDGTRLSIL.

The rearrangement joins TRBV7-6 to TRBJ1-1; 8 nucleotides align to TRBD1. Unmatched junction bases numbered 8, after V lost 5 bases and J lost 0 bases. Germline assignment: CDR1 SGHVS and CDR2 FNYEAQ. The CDR3 sequence is 16 residues long. CDR3 nucleotide sequence: TGTGCCAGCAGCCCTCAGACAGGGGCCTTGAACACTGAAGCTTTCTTT. Amino acids: CASSPQTGALNTEAFF. The complete variable domain, with remaining parts taken from reference TRBV7-6 and TRBJ1-1, reads GAGVSQSPRYKVTKRGQDVALRCDPISGHVSLYWYRQALGQGPEFLTYFNYEAQQDKSGLPNDRFSAERPEGSISTLTIQRTEQRDSAMYRCASSPQTGALNTEAFFGQGTRLTVV.

The rearrangement joins TRBV11-2 to TRBJ1-3; 7 nucleotides line up with TRBD1. In germline, CDR1 is SGHAT, CDR2 FQNNGV. The ends lost 1 base at V and 2 bases at J; junction bases unmatched: 8. The CDR3 runs to 17 residues. CDR3 protein: CASSLALQGTPGNTIYF. DNA of the CDR3: TGTGCCAGCAGCTTAGCTTTACAGGGGACCCCTGGAAACACCATATATTTT.

In this sample, this clone turned up once. Written as DNA, the CDR3 is TGCGCCAGCAGTTGGGGGGGGACCGGTGGGGAAGCTTTCTTT. Its protein product is CASSWGGTGGEAFF. This chain connects TRBV5-1 to TRBJ1-1; maybe TRBD1 (5 bases). The V and J ends lost 5 bases and 8 bases respectively, with 19 bases between them. CDR3 size: 14 residues. Per germline, CDR1 SGHRS and CDR2 YFSETQ.

The chain has TRBV6-4 and TRBJ1-2; D is ambiguous. The V gene lost 0 bases and the J gene lost 6 bases, with 8 bases spanning the gap. CDR1 is MRHNA and CDR2 is SNTAGT in the germline V gene. This CDR3 contains 13 residues. The CDR3 sequence: CASSDSSSHGYTF. In DNA form, the CDR3 reads TGTGCCAGCAGTGACTCGTCCTCCCATGGCTACACCTTC.

The V gene is TRBV27, the J gene TRBJ1-6; TRBD1 matches 11 bases. V dropped 6 bases and J dropped 9; count of bases not matched to a gene: 4. Germline V gene sequence: CDR1 MNHEY, CDR2 SMNVEV (reference sequence). The CDR3 contains 14 residues. The CDR3 nucleotides are TGTGCCAGCAGAGCCGGGACAGGGGGTTCACCCCTCCACTTT. Its translation is CASRAGTGGSPLHF.

The gene calls are TRBV15 and TRBJ1-1; D uncertain. The V end lost 0 bases, the J end lost 0 bases, and 8 bases lay between the germline ends. The CDR3 sequence is 15 residues long. The germline gives CDR1 LNHNV, CDR2 YYDKDF (reference sequence). CDR3: CATSRDIRMNTEAFF. CDR3 bases: TGTGCCACCAGCAGAGACATTAGAATGAACACTGAAGCTTTCTTT.